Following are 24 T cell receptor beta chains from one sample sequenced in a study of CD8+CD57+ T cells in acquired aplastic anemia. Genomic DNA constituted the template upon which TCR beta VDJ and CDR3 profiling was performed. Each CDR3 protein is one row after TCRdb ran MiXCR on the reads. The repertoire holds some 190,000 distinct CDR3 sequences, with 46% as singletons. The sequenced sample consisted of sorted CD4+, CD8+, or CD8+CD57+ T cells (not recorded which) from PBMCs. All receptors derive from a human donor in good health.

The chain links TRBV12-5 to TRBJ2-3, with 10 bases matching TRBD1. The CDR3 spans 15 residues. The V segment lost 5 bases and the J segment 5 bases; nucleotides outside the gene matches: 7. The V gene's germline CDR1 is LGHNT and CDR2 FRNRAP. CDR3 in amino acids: CASGGGQGYLDTQYF. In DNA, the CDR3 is TGTGCTAGTGGTGGGGGACAGGGGTATTTAGATACGCAGTATTTT.

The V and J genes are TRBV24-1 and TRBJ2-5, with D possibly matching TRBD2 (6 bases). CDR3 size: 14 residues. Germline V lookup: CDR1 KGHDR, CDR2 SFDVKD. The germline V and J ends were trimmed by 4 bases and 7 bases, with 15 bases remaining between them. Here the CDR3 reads CATSDLGVEGTQYF. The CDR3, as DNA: TGTGCCACCAGTGACTTGGGGGTGGAGGGGACCCAGTACTTC.

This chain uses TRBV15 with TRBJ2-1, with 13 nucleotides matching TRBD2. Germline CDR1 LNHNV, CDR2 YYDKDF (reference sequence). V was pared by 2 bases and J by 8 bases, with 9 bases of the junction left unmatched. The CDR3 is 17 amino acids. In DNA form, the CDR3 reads TGTGCCACCAGCAGACGACTAGCGGGAGGCCCGAGTGATGAGCAGTTCTTC. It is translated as CATSRRLAGGPSDEQFF.

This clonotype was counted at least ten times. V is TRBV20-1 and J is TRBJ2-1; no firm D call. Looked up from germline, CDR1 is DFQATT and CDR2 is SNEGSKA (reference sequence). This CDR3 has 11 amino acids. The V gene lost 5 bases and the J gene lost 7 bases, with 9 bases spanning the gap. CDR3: CSAFRPNEQFF. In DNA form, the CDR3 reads TGCAGTGCTTTTCGCCCGAATGAGCAGTTCTTC.

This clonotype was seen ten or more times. The CDR3 bases are TGTGCCAGTAGTCCACCACGTCCATCTAACTATGGCTACACCTTC. As protein: CASSPPRPSNYGYTF. The chain has TRBV19 and TRBJ1-2, with D unresolved. From germline, CDR1 is LNHDA and CDR2 SQIVND (reference sequence). Deletions cut 5 bases from V and 0 bases from J, with 13 bases between. This CDR3 has 15 residues.

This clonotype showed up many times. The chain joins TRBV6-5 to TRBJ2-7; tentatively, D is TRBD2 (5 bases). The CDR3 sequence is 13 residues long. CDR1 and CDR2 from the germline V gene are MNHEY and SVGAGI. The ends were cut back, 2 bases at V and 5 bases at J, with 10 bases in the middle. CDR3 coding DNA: TGTGCCAGCAGTTACGACTATCCCCACGAGCAGTACTTC. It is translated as CASSYDYPHEQYF.

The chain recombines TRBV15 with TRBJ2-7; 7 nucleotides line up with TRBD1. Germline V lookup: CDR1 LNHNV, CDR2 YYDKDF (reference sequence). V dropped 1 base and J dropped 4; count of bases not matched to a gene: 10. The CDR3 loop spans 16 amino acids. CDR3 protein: CATSRANRDRPYEQYF. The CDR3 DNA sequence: TGTGCCACCAGCAGAGCGAACCGGGACAGACCTTACGAGCAGTACTTC.

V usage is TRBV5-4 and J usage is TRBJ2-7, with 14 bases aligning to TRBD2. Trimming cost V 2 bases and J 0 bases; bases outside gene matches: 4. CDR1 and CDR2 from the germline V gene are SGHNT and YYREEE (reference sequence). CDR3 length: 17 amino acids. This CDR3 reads CASSFGGTSGSSYEQYF. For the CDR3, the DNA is TGTGCCAGCAGCTTCGGCGGGACTAGCGGGAGCTCCTACGAGCAGTACTTC.

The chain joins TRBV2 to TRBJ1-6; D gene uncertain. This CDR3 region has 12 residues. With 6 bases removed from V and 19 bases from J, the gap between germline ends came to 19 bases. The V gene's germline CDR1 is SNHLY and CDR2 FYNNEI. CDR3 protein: CASRSEGGLLHF. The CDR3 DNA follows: TGTGCCAGCAGGTCGGAGGGAGGACTCCTTCACTTT.

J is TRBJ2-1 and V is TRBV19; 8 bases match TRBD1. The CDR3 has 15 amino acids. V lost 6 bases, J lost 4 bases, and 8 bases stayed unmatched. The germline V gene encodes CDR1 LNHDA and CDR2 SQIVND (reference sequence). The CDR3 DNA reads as TGTGCCAGTAGCCTGACAGGGGACGAGTACAATGAGCAGTTCTTC. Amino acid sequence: CASSLTGDEYNEQFF.

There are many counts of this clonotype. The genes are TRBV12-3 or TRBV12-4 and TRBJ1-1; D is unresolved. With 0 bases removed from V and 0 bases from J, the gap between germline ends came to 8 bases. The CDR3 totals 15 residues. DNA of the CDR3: TGTGCCAGCAGTTTAGCTCCAGCCATGAACACTGAAGCTTTCTTT. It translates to CASSLAPAMNTEAFF.

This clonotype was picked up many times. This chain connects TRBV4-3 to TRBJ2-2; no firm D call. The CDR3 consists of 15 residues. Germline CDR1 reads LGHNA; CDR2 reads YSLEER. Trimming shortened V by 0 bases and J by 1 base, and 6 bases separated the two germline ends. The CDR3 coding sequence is TGCGCCAGCAGCCAAGAGTTCCGGAACACCGGGGAGCTGTTTTTT. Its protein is CASSQEFRNTGELFF.

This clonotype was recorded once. This CDR3 is CAISDTGSSTDTQYF. The CDR3 coding sequence is TGTGCCATCAGCGATACAGGGTCTAGCACAGATACGCAGTATTTT. This sequence joins TRBV10-3 and TRBJ2-3, with a possible D match to TRBD1 (6 bases). Deletions cut 6 bases from V and 0 bases from J, with 13 bases between. Germline values: CDR1 ENHRY, CDR2 SYGVKD. CDR3 length: 15 amino acids.

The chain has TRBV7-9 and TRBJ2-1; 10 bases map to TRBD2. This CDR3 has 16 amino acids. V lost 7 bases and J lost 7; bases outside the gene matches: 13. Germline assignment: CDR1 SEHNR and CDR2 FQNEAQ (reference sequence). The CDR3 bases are TGTGCCAGCATCCCCCCTACTAGCGGGGAGTATAATGAGCAGTTCTTC. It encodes CASIPPTSGEYNEQFF.

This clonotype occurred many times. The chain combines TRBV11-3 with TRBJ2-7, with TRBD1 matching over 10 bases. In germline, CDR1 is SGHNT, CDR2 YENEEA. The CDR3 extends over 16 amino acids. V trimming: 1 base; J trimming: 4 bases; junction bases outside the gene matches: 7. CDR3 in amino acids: CASSLALTGGVYEQYF. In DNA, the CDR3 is TGTGCCAGCAGCTTAGCCCTGACAGGGGGCGTTTACGAGCAGTACTTC.

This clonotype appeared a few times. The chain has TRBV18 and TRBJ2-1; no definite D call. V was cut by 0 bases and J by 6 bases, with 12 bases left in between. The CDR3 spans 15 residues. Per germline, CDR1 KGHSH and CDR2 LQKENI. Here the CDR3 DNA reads TGTGCCAGCTCACCACCGGGAACCGGGCTCAATGAGCAGTTCTTC. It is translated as CASSPPGTGLNEQFF.

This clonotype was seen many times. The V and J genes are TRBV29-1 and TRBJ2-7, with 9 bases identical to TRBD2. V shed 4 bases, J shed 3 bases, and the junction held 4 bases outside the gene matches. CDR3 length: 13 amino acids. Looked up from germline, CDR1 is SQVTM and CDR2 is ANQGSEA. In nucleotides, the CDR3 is TGCAGCGTTGCGCGGGAGGGCGGCTACGAGCAGTACTTC. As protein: CSVAREGGYEQYF.

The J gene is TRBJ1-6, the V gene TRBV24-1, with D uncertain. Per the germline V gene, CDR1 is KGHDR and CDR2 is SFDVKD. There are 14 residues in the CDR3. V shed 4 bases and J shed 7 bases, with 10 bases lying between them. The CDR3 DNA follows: TGTGCCACCAGTGAGGGGAATGGCAATTCACCCCTCCACTTT. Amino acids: CATSEGNGNSPLHF.

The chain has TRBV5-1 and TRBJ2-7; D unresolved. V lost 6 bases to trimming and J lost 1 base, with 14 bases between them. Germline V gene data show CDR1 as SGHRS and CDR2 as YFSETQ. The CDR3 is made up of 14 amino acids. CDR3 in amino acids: CASTSDTHSYEQYF. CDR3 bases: TGCGCCAGCACCTCAGACACCCATTCCTACGAGCAGTACTTC.

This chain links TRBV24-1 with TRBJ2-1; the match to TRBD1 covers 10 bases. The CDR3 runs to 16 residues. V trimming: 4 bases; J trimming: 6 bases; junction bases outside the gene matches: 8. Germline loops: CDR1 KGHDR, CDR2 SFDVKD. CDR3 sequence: CATSDAGQGVVNEQFF. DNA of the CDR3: TGTGCCACCAGTGACGCCGGACAGGGGGTAGTCAATGAGCAGTTCTTC.

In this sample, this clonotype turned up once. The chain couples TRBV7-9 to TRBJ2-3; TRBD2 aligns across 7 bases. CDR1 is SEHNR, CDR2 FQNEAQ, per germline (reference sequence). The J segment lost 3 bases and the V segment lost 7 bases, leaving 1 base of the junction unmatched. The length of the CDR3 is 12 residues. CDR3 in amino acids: CASIGGTDTQYF. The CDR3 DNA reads TGTGCCAGCATCGGGGGGACAGATACGCAGTATTTT.

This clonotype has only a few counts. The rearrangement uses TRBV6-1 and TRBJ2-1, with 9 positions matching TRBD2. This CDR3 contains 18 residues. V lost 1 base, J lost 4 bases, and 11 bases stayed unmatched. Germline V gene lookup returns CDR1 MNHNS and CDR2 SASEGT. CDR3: CASSEDGASGTRYNEQFF. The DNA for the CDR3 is TGTGCCAGCAGTGAAGATGGGGCTAGCGGGACTAGGTACAATGAGCAGTTCTTC.

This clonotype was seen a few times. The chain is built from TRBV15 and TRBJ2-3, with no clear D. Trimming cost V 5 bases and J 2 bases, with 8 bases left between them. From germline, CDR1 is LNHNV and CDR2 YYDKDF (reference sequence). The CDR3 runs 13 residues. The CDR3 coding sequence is TGTGCCACCAGCCTTGACATCACAGATACGCAGTATTTT. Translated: CATSLDITDTQYF.

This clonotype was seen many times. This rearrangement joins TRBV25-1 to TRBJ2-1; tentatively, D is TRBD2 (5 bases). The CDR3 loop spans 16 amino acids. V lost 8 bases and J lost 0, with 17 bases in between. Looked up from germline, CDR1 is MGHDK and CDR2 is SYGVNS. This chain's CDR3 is CASLSEGKGSYNEQFF. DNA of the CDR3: TGTGCCAGCTTAAGCGAGGGAAAGGGCTCCTACAATGAGCAGTTCTTC.